The 17 T cell receptor beta chains below were found in one sample sequenced in a study of OX40 agonist ivuxolimab in advanced cancers. Using immunoSEQ multiplex PCR, the repertoire was profiled, and TCRdb retains in-frame clones only, with some absent. The sample has 70,000 or so clones, 70% to 90% seen once. The input for sequencing was CD4+ or CD8+ T cells sorted from blood, taken in a trial of the OX40 agonist ivuxolimab. The receptor source for this set is an adult with an advanced solid tumor such as melanoma, head and neck, liver or kidney cancer.

The J gene is TRBJ2-2, the V gene TRBV19, with 9 bases fitting TRBD1. This CDR3 spans 14 amino acids. The germline CDR1 and CDR2 sequences are LNHDA and SQIVND (reference sequence). Germline trimming cut 10 bases from V and 5 bases from J; bases unmatched to any gene: 8. Here the CDR3 reads CATLDRGGTGELFF. The CDR3, as DNA: TGTGCCACCTTGGACAGGGGTGGGACCGGGGAGCTGTTTTTT. Full variable domain (remainder filled in from reference TRBV19 and TRBJ2-2): DGGITQSPKYLFRKEGQNVTLSCEQNLNHDAMYWYRQDPGQGLRLIYYSQIVNDFQKGDIAEGYSVSREKKESFPLTVTSAQKNPTAFYLCATLDRGGTGELFFGEGSRLTVL.

J is TRBJ2-2 and V is TRBV19; TRBD1 aligns across 9 bases. Germline values: CDR1 LNHDA, CDR2 SQIVND (reference sequence). Trimming cost V 5 bases and J 5 bases; bases outside gene matches: 6. The CDR3 has 15 residues. CDR3 sequence: CASSFTGGRTGELFF. For the CDR3, the DNA is TGTGCCAGTAGTTTTACAGGGGGCAGGACCGGGGAGCTGTTTTTT.

This clone was observed a few times. J is TRBJ1-1 and V is TRBV4-1; TRBD1 matches 9 bases. CDR1 is MGHRA and CDR2 is YSYEKL in the germline V gene. The J segment lost 5 bases and the V segment lost 5 bases, leaving 18 bases of the junction unmatched. CDR3 length: 18 residues. CDR3 amino acids: CASSFPPGQGGFKTEAFF. CDR3 DNA: TGCGCCAGCAGCTTCCCTCCGGGACAGGGAGGTTTTAAGACTGAAGCTTTCTTT.

V usage is TRBV27 and J usage is TRBJ1-6, with TRBD1 matching 9 bases. The CDR3 has 17 residues. In germline, CDR1 is MNHEY, CDR2 SMNVEV (reference sequence). J was trimmed by 9 bases and V by 2 bases; bases with no gene match: 11. The CDR3 DNA reads TGTGCCAGCAGTTTAGTCCCGGGACAGGGAATCTCTTCACCCCTCCACTTT. Translated: CASSLVPGQGISSPLHF.

The chain is built from TRBV6-6 and TRBJ1-2, with 7 positions matching TRBD1. This CDR3 is 15 amino acids long. Germline V CDR1 and CDR2: MNHNY, SVGAGI (reference sequence). The J segment lost 3 bases and the V segment lost 2 bases, leaving 6 bases of the junction unmatched. The CDR3 bases are TGTGCCAGCAGTTACATCGGACAGGAGCACTATGGCTACACCTTC. Protein: CASSYIGQEHYGYTF.

This clone appeared a single time. This chain links TRBV6-1 with TRBJ2-5; possibly TRBD2 for D (6 bases). This CDR3 has 15 residues. V was shortened by 0 bases and J by 8 bases, with 16 bases between the two germline ends. Germline loops: CDR1 MNHNS, CDR2 SASEGT. CDR3 DNA sequence: TGTGCCAGCAGTGAAGCTTCGGGAGAGACCGATACCCAGTACTTC. Translation: CASSEASGETDTQYF.

The chain uses TRBV5-4 and TRBJ1-2, with 8 bases aligning to TRBD1. The CDR3 is 15 residues long. V lost 4 bases, J lost 4 bases, and 9 bases stayed unmatched. Germline V gives CDR1 SGHNT, CDR2 YYREEE (reference sequence). Here the CDR3 DNA reads TGTGCCAGCAGCGCACGCAGGGGGCGAGGCTATGGCTACACCTTC. Protein: CASSARRGRGYGYTF.

This clone was found once. This chain links TRBV19 with TRBJ2-4; TRBD2 agrees at 15 bases. Germline V CDR1 and CDR2: LNHDA, SQIVND (reference sequence). V was pared by 5 bases and J by 0 bases, with 8 bases of the junction left unmatched. The CDR3 runs 19 residues. Here the CDR3 DNA reads TGTGCCAGTAGTCCTCGGACTAGCGGGGGGGCTCTAGCCAAAAACATTCAGTACTTC. Its protein product is CASSPRTSGGALAKNIQYF.

This clone was seen just once. J is TRBJ2-7 and V is TRBV30; 8 positions match TRBD1. The CDR3 is 15 amino acids. CDR1 and CDR2 (germline): GTSNPN, SVGIG (reference sequence). J was trimmed by 1 base and V by 1 base; bases with no gene match: 6. The CDR3 DNA sequence: TGTGCCTGGAGTGGGGGGACAGGAGTATCCTACGAGCAGTACTTC. It encodes CAWSGGTGVSYEQYF.

J is TRBJ1-5 and V is TRBV7-9; tentatively, D is TRBD1 (5 bases). The V and J ends lost 5 bases and 7 bases respectively, with 12 bases between them. Germline CDR1 reads SEHNR; CDR2 reads FQNEAQ (reference sequence). The length of the CDR3 is 13 residues. The CDR3 DNA reads as TGTGCCAGCAGCCCGACAGCGGCGCAGCCCCAGCATTTT. As protein: CASSPTAAQPQHF.

As regards this clone: The junction departs from germline at one end; a sequencing error may be responsible. J is TRBJ2-1 and V is TRBV27; TRBD1 aligns across 8 bases. This CDR3 contains 17 residues. Looked up from germline, CDR1 is MNHEY and CDR2 is SMNVEV (reference sequence). CDR3 residues: CASSISGTGFYYNEQFF. CDR3 coding DNA: TGTGCCAGCAGTATATCCGGGACAGGCTTCTACTACAATGAGCAGTTCTTC.

The V call is TRBV25-1, the J call TRBJ2-6; D is perhaps TRBD1 (7 bases). The V gene lost 7 bases and the J gene lost 2 bases, with 9 bases spanning the gap. Germline assignment: CDR1 MGHDK and CDR2 SYGVNS. This CDR3 comprises 14 residues. This CDR3 reads CASTRGAGANVLTF. CDR3 bases: TGTGCCAGCACCAGGGGGGCTGGGGCCAACGTCCTGACTTTC. Supplemented by reference TRBV25-1 and TRBJ2-6, the full variable domain reads EADIYQTPRYLVIGTGKKITLECSQTMGHDKMYWYQQDPGMELHLIHYSYGVNSTEKGDLSSESTVSRIRTEHFPLTLESARPSHTSQYLCASTRGAGANVLTFGAGSRLTVL.

The chain joins TRBV7-9 to TRBJ2-5, with TRBD1 matching 11 bases. J gave up 5 bases and V 3 bases, and 5 bases lay outside the gene matches. Germline CDR1 and CDR2: SEHNR and FQNEAQ (reference sequence). This CDR3 region has 15 residues. CDR3 nucleotide sequence: TGTGCCAGCAGCTTTCGGACAGGGGGCGCTGAGACCCAGTACTTC. Its protein is CASSFRTGGAETQYF.

This sequence joins TRBV7-6 and TRBJ2-3; D possibly corresponds to TRBD2 (5 bases). Germline loops: CDR1 SGHVS, CDR2 FNYEAQ. The CDR3 covers 15 residues. V was clipped by 3 bases and J by 2 bases, with 12 bases between them. CDR3 in amino acids: CASSLVERTTDTQYF. In DNA, the CDR3 is TGTGCCAGCAGCTTGGTTGAGCGGACCACAGATACGCAGTATTTT.

The genes are TRBV19 and TRBJ2-3; possible D gene TRBD1, 6 bases. Per germline, CDR1 LNHDA and CDR2 SQIVND (reference sequence). The V end was cut by 5 bases, the J end by 3 bases, with 12 bases between. The CDR3 length is 14 residues. CDR3 sequence: CASSDRKGTDTQYF. CDR3 sequence (DNA): TGTGCCAGTAGTGACAGGAAAGGAACAGATACGCAGTATTTT. The full variable domain, with the rest looked up from reference TRBV19 and TRBJ2-3, is DGGITQSPKYLFRKEGQNVTLSCEQNLNHDAMYWYRQDPGQGLRLIYYSQIVNDFQKGDIAEGYSVSREKKESFPLTVTSAQKNPTAFYLCASSDRKGTDTQYFGPGTRLTVL.

The chain recombines TRBV27 with TRBJ2-1; D is possibly TRBD2 (5 bases). V dropped 0 bases and J dropped 9 bases, with 9 bases sitting between them. This CDR3 region has 13 residues. Germline lookup yields CDR1 MNHEY and CDR2 SMNVEV (reference sequence). The CDR3 here is CASSLSPSSEQFF. CDR3 sequence (DNA): TGTGCCAGCAGTTTATCGCCTAGCAGTGAGCAGTTCTTC.

This chain links TRBV18 with TRBJ2-7, with D unresolved. Looked up from germline, CDR1 is KGHSH and CDR2 is LQKENI. This CDR3 comprises 14 residues. V was pared by 6 bases and J by 7 bases, with 19 bases between. CDR3 bases: TGTGCCAGCTCCCCAGGAGCCTGGCCAGGAGAGCAGTACTTC. Translating it yields CASSPGAWPGEQYF.